This is a list of T cell receptor beta chains from one sample in a study of blood T cells in healthy people across ages. In TCRdb, the 5' RACE reads were re-called with MiXCR into one record per CDR3 protein. Of 600,000 or so distinct CDR3 sequences listed, roughly 30% are singletons. Sequenced: blood. All receptors derive from a woman of 80 years or more in good health. CDR3s leave out the opening cysteine and the closing phenylalanine or tryptophan. Not every row has a clone size; where given, it reads once, few, many or a size class.

V | size | CDR3
TRBV29-1 | many | SVEGRGPKVNTEAF
TRBV27 | many | ASSLGLSADTQY
TRBV7-2 | NA | ASSRDRSNEKRF
TRBV28 | NA | ATSPGLSYGYT
TRBV5-1 | NA | ASSETTSYNEQF
TRBV6-6 | NA | ASRLGQDPRGYT
TRBV30 | few | AWSRVSPSRGSPLH
TRBV5-1 | many | ASSPSQGAYEQY
TRBV5-1 | many | ASSSDGTPNTEAF
TRBV4-3 | many | ASSQEIGADQPQH
TRBV20-1 | many | SARRDRGRLNQPQH
TRBV29-1 | NA | SVSWDSTYEQY
TRBV30 | many | AWSVVQGETQY
TRBV12-3/TRBV12-4 | many | ASRGDRGLFGEDTEAF
TRBV12-3/TRBV12-4 | few | ASRKEAGNTEAF
TRBV12-3/TRBV12-4 | NA | ASSPAGPSYGYT
TRBV5-1 | many | ASSLAAFRPLTEAF
TRBV5-1 | NA | ASSLPGPSSTDTQY
TRBV12-3/TRBV12-4 | many | ASSLYSGNQETQY
TRBV29-1 | NA | SVEVGGTEQF
TRBV28 | many | ASTGTLSYEQY
TRBV4-2 | many | ASSQDTGGYEQY
TRBV7-3 | NA | ASSKHPLLQETQY
TRBV9 | many | ASSVGDRGGEQY
TRBV5-1 | many | ASSLRQDSADTQY
TRBV7-2 | many | ASSSSGWGTYGYT
TRBV18 | once | ASSHRGALPY